This T cell receptor beta chain emerged from a study of beta chain features in type 1 diabetes. CD4+ cells of the naive, central memory, regulatory and stem cell-like memory types were sorted via CD45RO/CCR7/CD25/CD127/CD95/CD27. Sorted populations all had greater than 95% purity. V was shortened by 2 bases and J by 2 bases, with 7 bases between the two germline ends. Germline loops: CDR1 SGHTA, CDR2 FQGNSA. This CDR3 has 13 amino acids. Study results and caveats: PCR might favor shorter templates, equally in patients and controls. Researchers reported that naive, central memory and Treg TCRB repertoires appeared more similar in patients than in healthy donors.

As regards this clone: Its matching antigen is unknown.

cDNA synthesis used the whole RNA isolate, giving expressed TCRB sequences. TCRdb keeps only in-frame clones here, not all; method: immunoSEQ multiplex PCR. This table holds 35,000 to 45,000 clones, approximately 60% found once. The sequence derives from a woman aged 25 to 39 in good health. Sequenced sample: Tregs from blood. The chain has TRBV7-2 and TRBJ2-7; no reliable D call. This CDR3 is CASSLSLAYEQYF. CDR3 in DNA: TGTGCCAGCAGCTTATCTCTAGCCTACGAGCAGTACTTC.